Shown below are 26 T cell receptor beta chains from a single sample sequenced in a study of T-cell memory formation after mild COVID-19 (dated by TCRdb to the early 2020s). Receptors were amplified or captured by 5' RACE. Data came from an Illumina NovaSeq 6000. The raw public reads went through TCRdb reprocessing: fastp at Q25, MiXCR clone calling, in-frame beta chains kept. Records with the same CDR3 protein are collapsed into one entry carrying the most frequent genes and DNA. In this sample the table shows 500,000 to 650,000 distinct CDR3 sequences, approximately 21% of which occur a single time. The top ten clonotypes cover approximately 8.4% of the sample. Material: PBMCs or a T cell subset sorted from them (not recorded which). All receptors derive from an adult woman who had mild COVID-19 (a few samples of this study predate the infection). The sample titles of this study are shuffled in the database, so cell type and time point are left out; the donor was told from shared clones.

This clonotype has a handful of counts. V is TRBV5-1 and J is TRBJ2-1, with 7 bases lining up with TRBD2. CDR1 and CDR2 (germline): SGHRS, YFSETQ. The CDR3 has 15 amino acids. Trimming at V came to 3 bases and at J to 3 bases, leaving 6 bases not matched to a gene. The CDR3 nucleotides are TGCGCCAGCAGCTGGAGGGCGGGGGTCTACAATGAGCAGTTCTTC. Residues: CASSWRAGVYNEQFF.

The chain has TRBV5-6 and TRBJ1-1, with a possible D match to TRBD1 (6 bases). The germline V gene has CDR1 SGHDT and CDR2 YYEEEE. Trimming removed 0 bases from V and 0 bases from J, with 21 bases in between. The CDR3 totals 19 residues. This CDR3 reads CASSLELAGAEGMNTEAFF. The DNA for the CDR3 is TGTGCCAGCAGCTTGGAATTGGCAGGGGCCGAGGGAATGAACACTGAAGCTTTCTTT.

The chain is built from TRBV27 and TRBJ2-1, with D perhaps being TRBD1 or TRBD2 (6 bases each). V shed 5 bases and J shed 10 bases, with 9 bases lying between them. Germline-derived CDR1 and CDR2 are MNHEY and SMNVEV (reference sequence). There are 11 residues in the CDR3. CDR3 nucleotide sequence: TGTGCCAGCAGTATAGGGGGGGAGCAGTTCTTC. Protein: CASSIGGEQFF.

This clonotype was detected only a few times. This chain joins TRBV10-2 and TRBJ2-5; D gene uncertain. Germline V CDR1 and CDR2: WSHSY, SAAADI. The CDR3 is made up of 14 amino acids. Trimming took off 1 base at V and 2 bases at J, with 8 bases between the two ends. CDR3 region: CASSELVLQETQYF. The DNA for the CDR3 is TGCGCCAGCAGTGAGTTAGTACTTCAAGAGACCCAGTACTTC.

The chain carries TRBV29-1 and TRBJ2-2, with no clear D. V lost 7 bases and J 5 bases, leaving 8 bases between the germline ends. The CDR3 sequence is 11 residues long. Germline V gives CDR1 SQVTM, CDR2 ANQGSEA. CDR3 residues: CSASVTGELFF. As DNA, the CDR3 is TGCAGCGCATCAGTGACCGGGGAGCTGTTTTTT.

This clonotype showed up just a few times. CDR3 residues: CASSVAVAGGRGYNEQFF. DNA for the CDR3: TGTGCCAGCAGCGTAGCGGTGGCCGGCGGGAGGGGGTACAATGAGCAGTTCTTC. This sequence joins TRBV9 and TRBJ2-1, with 9 bases lining up with TRBD2. The germline gives CDR1 SGDLS, CDR2 YYNGEE. The junction had 11 bases not matched to a gene; V was cut back by 0 bases and J by 4 bases. CDR3 length: 18 residues.

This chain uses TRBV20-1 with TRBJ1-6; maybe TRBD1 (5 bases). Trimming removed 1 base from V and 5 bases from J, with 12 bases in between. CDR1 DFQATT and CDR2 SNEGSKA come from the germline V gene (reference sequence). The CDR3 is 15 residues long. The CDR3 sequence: CSARVVGPDNSPLHF. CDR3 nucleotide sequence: TGCAGTGCTAGAGTTGTGGGACCCGATAATTCACCCCTCCACTTT.

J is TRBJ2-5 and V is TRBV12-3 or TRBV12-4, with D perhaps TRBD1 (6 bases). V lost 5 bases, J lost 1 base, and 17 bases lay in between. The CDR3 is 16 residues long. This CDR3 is CASSPLSGTFQETQYF. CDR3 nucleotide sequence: TGTGCCAGCAGTCCCCTCTCCGGGACATTCCAAGAGACCCAGTACTTC.

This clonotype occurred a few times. CDR3 loop: CAWSSIARGETQYF. In DNA, the CDR3 is TGTGCCTGGAGTTCTATTGCCAGGGGAGAGACCCAGTACTTC. This chain joins TRBV30 and TRBJ2-5, with a tentative D call TRBD1 (6 bases). Germline V lookup: CDR1 GTSNPN, CDR2 SVGIG (reference sequence). The CDR3 is made up of 14 amino acids. V shed 2 bases and J shed 4 bases, with 14 bases lying between them.

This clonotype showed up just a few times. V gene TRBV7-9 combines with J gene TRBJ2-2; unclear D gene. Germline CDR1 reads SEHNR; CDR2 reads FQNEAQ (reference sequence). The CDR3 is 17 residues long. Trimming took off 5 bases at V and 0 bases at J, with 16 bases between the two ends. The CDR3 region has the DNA TGTGCCAGCAGCCGGCGCCCAATTTCCGCGAACACCGGGGAGCTGTTTTTT. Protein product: CASSRRPISANTGELFF.

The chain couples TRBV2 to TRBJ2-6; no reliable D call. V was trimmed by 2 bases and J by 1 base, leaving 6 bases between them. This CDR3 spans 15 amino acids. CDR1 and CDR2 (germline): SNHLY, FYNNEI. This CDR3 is CASSESESGANVLTF. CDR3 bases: TGTGCCAGCAGTGAATCAGAGTCTGGGGCCAACGTCCTGACTTTC. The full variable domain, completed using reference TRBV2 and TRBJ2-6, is EPEVTQTPSHQVTQMGQEVILRCVPISNHLYFYWYRQILGQKVEFLVSFYNNEISEKSEIFDDQFSVERPDGSNFTLKIRSTKLEDSAMYFCASSESESGANVLTFGAGSRLTVL.

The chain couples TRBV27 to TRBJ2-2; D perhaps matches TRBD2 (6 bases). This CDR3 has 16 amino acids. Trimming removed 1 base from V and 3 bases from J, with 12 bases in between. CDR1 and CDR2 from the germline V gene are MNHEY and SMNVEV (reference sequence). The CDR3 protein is CASSLLGGVDTGELFF. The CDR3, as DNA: TGTGCCAGCAGTTTATTAGGAGGGGTAGACACCGGGGAGCTGTTTTTT.

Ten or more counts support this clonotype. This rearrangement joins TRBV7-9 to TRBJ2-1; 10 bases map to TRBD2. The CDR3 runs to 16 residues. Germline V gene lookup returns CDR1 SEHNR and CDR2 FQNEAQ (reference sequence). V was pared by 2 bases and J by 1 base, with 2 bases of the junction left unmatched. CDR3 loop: CASSLPLAGSYNEQFF. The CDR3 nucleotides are TGTGCCAGCAGCTTACCACTAGCGGGATCCTACAATGAGCAGTTCTTC.

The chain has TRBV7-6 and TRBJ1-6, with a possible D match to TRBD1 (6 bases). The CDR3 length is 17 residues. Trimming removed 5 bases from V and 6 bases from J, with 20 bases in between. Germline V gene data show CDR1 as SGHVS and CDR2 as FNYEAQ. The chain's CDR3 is CASSRGTSGPFNSPLHF. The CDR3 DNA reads TGTGCCAGCAGCCGTGGGACATCGGGTCCTTTTAATTCACCCCTCCACTTT.

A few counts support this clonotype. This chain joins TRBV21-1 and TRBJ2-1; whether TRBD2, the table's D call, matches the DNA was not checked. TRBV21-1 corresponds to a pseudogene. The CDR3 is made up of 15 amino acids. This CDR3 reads CASSKEGRVGVEQFF. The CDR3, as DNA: TGTGCCAGCAGCAAAGAGGGGAGGGTTGGCGTCGAGCAGTTCTTC.

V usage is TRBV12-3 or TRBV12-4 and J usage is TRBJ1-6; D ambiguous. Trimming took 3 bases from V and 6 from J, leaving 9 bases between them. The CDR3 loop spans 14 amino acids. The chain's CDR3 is CASSFQLFNSPLHF. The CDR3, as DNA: TGTGCCAGCAGTTTCCAACTTTTTAATTCACCCCTCCACTTT.

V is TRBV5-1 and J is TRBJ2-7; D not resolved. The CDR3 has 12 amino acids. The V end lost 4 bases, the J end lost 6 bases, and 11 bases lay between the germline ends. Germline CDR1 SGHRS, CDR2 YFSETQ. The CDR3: CASSPPSSEQYF. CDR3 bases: TGCGCCAGCAGCCCGCCCTCTTCCGAGCAGTACTTC.

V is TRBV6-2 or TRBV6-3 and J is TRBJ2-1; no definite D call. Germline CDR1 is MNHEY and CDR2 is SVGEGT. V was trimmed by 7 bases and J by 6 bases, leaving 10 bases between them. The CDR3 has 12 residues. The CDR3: CASTSAFNEQFF. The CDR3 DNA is TGTGCCAGCACTAGTGCATTCAATGAGCAGTTCTTC.

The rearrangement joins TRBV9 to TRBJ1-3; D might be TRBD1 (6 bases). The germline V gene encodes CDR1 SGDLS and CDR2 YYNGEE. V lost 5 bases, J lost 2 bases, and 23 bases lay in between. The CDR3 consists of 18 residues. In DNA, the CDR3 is TGTGCCAGCAGTCTCGACCCCCGGCCAGGGGAGGCTGGAAACACCATATATTTT. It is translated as CASSLDPRPGEAGNTIYF.

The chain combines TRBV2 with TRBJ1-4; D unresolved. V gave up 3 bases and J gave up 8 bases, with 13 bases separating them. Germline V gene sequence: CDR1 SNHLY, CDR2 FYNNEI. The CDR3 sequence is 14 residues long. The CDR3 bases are TGTGCCAGCAGTGATGTTAGGGCGGAAGAAAAACTGTTTTTT. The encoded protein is CASSDVRAEEKLFF.

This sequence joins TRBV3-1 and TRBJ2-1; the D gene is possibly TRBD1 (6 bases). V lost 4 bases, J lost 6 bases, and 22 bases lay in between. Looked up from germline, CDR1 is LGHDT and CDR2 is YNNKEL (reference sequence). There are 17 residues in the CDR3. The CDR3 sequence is CASSRSDQGFYGNEQFF. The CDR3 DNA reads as TGTGCCAGCAGCCGCTCCGACCAGGGGTTCTACGGCAATGAGCAGTTCTTC.

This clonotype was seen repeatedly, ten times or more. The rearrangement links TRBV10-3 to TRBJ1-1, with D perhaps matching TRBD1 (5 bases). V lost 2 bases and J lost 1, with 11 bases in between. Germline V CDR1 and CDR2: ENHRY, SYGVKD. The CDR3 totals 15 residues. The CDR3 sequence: CAISEKGIENTEAFF. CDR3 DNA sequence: TGTGCCATCAGTGAGAAGGGGATCGAGAACACTGAAGCTTTCTTT.

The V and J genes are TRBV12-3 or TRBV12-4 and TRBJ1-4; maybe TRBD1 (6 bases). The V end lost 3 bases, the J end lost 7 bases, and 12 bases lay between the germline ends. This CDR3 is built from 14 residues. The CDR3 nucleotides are TGTGCCAGCAGTTTTGGGGACACTCTTGAAAAACTGTTTTTT. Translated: CASSFGDTLEKLFF.

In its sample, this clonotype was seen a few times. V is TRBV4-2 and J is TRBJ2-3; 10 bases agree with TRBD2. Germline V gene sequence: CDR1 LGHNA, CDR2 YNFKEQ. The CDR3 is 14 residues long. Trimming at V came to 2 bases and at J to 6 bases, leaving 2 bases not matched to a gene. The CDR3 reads CASSQPTSGDTQYF. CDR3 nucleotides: TGTGCCAGCAGCCAACCGACTAGCGGGGATACGCAGTATTTT.

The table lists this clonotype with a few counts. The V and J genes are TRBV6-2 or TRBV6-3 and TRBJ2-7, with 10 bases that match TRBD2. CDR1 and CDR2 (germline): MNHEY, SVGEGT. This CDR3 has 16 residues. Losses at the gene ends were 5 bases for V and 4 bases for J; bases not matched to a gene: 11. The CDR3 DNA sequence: TGTGCCAGCAGTCGCCAGGCGGCTAGCGGGAGATACGAGCAGTACTTC. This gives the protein CASSRQAASGRYEQYF.

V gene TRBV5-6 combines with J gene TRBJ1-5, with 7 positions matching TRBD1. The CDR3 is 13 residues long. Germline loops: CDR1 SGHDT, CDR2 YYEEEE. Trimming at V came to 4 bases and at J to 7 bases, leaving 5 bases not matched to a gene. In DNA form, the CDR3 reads TGTGCCAGCAGCATCAGGGGGACGCAGCCCCAGCATTTT. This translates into CASSIRGTQPQHF.